This T cell receptor beta chain was sequenced in a study of PD-L1 blockade in urothelial cancer. The repertoire was sequenced with immunoSEQ multiplex PCR; TCRdb's copy has only in-frame clones and lacks some. The sample holds 100,000 to 150,000 clones, more than 75% seen once. The time point denotes: peripheral blood 6 weeks after treatment start. CDR1 and CDR2 from the germline V gene are SGHVS and FNYEAQ. The CDR3 length is 19 residues. V lost 5 bases and J lost 4; bases outside the gene matches: 15. The source material was PBMCs, sampled around atezolizumab (anti-PD-L1) treatment. The chain employs TRBV7-6 and TRBJ2-7; 15 bases fit TRBD2. The sequence was collected from a man aged 45 to 65 with urothelial cancer. CDR3 loop: CASSLGTSGRSPRGYEQYF. DNA for the CDR3: TGTGCCAGCAGCCTAGGGACTAGCGGGAGGTCACCTCGGGGGTACGAGCAGTACTTC.